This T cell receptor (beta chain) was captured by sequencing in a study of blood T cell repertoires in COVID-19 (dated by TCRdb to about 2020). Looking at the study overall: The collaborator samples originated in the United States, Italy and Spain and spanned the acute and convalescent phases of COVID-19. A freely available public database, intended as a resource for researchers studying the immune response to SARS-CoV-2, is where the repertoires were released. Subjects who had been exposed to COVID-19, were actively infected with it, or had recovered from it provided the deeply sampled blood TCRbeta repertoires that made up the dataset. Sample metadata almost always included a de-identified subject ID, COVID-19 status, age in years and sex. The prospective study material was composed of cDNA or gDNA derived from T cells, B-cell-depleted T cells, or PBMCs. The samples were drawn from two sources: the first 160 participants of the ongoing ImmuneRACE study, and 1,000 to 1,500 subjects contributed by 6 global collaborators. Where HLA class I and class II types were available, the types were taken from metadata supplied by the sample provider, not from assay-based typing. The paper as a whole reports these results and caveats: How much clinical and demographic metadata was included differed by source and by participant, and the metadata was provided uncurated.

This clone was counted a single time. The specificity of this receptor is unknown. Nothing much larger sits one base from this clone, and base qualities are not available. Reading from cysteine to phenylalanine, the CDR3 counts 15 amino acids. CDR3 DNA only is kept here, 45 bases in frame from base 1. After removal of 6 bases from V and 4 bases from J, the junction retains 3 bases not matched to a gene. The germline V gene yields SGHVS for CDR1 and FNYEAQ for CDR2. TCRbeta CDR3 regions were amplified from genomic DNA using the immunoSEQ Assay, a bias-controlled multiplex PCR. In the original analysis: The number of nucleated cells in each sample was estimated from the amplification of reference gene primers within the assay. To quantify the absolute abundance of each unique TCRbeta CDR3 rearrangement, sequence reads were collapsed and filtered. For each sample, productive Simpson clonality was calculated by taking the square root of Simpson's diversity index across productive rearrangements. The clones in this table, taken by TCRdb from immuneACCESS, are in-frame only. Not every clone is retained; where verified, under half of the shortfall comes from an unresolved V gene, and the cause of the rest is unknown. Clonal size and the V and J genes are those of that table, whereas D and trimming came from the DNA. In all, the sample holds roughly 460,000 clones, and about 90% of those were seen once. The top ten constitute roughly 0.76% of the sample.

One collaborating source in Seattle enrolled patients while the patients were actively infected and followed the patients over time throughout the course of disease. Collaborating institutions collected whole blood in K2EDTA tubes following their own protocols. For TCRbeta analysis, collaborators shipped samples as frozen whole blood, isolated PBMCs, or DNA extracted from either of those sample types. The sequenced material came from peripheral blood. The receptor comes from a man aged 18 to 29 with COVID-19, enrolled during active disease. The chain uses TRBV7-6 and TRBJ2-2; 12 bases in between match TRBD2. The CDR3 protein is CASRGLAGPTGELFF. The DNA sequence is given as TGTGCCAGCAGAGGACTAGCGGGACCCACCGGGGAGCTGTTTTTT.